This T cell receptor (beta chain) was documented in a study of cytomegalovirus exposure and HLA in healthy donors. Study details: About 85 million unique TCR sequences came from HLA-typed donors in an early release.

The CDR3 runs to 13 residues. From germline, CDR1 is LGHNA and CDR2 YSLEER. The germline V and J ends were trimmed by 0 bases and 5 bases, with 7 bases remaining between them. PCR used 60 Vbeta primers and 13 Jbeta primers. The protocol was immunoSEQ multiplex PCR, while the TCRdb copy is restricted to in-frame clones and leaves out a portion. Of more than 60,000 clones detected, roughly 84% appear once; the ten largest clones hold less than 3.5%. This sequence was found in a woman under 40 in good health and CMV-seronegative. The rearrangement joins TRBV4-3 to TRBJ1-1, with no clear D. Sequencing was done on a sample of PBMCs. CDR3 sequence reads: CASSQDVGTEAFF. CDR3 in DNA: TGCGCCAGCAGCCAAGATGTCGGGACTGAAGCTTTCTTT.